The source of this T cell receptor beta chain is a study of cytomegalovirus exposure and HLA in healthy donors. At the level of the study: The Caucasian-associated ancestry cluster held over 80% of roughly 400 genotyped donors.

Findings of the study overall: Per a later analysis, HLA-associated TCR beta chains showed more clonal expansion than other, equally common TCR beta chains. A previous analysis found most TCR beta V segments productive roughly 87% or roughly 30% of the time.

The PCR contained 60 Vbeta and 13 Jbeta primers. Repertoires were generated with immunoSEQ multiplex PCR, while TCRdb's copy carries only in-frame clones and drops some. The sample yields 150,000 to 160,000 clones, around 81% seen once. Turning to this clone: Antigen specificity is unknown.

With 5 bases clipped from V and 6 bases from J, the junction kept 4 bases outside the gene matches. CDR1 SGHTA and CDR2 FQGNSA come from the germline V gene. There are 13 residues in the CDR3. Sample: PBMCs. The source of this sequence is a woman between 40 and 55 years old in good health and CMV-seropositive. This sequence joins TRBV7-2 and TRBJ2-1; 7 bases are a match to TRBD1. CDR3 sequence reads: CASSTRQGNEQFF. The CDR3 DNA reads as TGTGCCAGCAGCACCCGACAGGGCAATGAGCAGTTCTTC.